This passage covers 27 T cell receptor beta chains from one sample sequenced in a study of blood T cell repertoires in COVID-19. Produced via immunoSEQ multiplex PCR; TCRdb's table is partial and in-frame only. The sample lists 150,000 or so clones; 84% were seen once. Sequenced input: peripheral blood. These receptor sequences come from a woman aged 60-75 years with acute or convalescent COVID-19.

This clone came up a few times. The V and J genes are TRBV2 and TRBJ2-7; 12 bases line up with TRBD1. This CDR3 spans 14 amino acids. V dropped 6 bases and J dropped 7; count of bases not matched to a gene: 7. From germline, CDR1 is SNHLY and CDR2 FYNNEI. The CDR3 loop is CASSPGQGAREQYF. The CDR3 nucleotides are TGTGCCAGCAGCCCGGGACAGGGGGCGCGGGAGCAGTACTTC.

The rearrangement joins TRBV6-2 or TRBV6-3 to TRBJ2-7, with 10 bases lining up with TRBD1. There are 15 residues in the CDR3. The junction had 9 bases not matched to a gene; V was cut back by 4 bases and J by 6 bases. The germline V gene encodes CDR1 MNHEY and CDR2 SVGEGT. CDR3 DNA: TGTGCCAGCAGTTTTTCCCGGGACAGGGGTCGCGAGCAGTACTTC. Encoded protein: CASSFSRDRGREQYF.

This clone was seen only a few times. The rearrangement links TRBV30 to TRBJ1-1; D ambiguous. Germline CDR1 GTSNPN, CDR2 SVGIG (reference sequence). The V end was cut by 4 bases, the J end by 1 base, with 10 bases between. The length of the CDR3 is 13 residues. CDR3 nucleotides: TGTGCCTGGACGGAGACGGAGAACACTGAAGCTTTCTTT. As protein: CAWTETENTEAFF.

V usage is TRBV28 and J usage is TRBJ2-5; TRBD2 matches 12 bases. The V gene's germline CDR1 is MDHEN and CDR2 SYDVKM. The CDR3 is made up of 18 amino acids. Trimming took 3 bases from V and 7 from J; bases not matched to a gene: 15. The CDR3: CASSFYTSGRHGTGTQYF. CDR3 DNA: TGTGCCAGCAGTTTCTACACTAGCGGGAGGCATGGGACGGGGACCCAGTACTTC. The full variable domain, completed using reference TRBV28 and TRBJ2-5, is DVKVTQSSRYLVKRTGEKVFLECVQDMDHENMFWYRQDPGLGLRLIYFSYDVKMKEKGDIPEGYSVSREKKERFSLILESASTNQTSMYLCASSFYTSGRHGTGTQYFGPGTRLLVL.

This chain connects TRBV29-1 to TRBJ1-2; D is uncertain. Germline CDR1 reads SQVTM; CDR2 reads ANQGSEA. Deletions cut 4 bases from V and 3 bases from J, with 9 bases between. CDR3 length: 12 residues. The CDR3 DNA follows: TGCAGCGTTGCTAAGATTGACTATGGCTACACCTTC. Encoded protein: CSVAKIDYGYTF.

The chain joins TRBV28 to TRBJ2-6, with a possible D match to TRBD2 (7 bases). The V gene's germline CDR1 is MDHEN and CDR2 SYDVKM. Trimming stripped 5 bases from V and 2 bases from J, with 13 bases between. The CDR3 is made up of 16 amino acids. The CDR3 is CASSPRGAAGANVLTF. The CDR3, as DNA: TGTGCCAGCAGTCCCCGGGGGGCTGCTGGGGCCAACGTCCTGACTTTC.

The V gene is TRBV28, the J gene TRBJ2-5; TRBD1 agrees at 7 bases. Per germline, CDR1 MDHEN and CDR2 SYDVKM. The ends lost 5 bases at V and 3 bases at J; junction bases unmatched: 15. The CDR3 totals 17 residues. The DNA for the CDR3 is TGTGCCAGCAGTCCTCGGACAGGTTGGGAAAGGGAAGAGACCCAGTACTTC. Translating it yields CASSPRTGWEREETQYF.

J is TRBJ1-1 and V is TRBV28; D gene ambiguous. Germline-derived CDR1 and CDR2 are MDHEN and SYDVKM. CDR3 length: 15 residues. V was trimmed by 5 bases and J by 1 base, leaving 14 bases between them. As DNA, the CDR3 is TGTGCCAGCAGTATACCGACATTGAAGAACACTGAAGCTTTCTTT. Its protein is CASSIPTLKNTEAFF.

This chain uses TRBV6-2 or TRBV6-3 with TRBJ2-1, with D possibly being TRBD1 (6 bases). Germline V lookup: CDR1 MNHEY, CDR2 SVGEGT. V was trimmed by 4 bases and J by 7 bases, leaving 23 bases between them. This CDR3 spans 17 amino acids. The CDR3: CASSSPPRIEGTNEQFF. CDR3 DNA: TGTGCCAGCAGTTCGCCCCCTCGGATCGAGGGGACAAATGAGCAGTTCTTC.

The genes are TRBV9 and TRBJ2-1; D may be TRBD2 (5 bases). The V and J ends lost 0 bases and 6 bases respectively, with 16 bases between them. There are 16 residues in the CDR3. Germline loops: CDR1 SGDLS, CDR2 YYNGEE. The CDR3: CASSVVGSGGSNEQFF. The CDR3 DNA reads TGTGCCAGCAGCGTAGTGGGATCGGGCGGGTCCAATGAGCAGTTCTTC.

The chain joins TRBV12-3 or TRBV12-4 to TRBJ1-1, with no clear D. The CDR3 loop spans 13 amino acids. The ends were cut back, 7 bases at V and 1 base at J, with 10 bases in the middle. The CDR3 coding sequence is TGTGCCAGCATCCTAAGAGAGAACACTGAAGCTTTCTTT. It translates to CASILRENTEAFF.

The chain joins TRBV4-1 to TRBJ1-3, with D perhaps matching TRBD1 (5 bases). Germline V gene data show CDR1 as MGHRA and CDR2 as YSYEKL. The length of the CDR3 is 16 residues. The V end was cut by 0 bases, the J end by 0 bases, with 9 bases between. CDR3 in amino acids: CASSQDPRVSGNTIYF. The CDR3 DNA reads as TGCGCCAGCAGCCAAGATCCCAGGGTCTCTGGAAACACCATATATTTT.

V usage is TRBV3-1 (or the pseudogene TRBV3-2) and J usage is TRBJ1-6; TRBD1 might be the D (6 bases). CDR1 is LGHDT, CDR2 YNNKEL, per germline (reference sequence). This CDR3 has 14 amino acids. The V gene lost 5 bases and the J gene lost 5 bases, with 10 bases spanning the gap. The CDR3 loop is CASSTGSNNSPLHF. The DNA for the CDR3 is TGTGCCAGCAGCACAGGGTCCAATAATTCACCCCTCCACTTT.

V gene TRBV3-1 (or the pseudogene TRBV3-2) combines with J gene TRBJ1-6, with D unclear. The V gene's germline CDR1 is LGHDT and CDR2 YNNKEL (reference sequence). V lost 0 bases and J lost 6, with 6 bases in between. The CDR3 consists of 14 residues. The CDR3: CASSQEGSNSPLHF. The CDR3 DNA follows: TGTGCCAGCAGCCAAGAGGGCAGTAATTCACCCCTCCACTTT.

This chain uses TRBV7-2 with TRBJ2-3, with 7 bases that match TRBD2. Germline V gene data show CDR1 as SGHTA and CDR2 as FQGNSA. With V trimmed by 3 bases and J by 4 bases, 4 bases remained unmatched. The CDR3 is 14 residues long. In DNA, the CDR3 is TGTGCCAGCAGCTTCGGACTAGTTTCAGATACGCAGTATTTT. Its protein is CASSFGLVSDTQYF.

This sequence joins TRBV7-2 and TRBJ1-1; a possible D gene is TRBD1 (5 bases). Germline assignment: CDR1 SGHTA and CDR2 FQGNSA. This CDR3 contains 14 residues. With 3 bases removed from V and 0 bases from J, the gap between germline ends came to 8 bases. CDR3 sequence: CASSLGLLNTEAFF. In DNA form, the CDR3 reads TGTGCCAGCAGCTTGGGACTCTTGAACACTGAAGCTTTCTTT.

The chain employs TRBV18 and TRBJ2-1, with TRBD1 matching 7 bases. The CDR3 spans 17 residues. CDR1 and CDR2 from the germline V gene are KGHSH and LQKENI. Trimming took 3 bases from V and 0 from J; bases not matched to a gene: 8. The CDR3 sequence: CASSPRTGEASYNEQFF. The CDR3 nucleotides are TGTGCCAGCTCACCTAGGACAGGAGAAGCCTCCTACAATGAGCAGTTCTTC.

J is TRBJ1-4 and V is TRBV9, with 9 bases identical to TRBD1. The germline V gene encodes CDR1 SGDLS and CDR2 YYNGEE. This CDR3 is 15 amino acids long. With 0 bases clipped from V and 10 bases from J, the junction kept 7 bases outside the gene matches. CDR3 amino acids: CASSVGQGGTGKLFF. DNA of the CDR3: TGTGCCAGCAGCGTAGGACAGGGGGGAACTGGAAAACTGTTTTTT.

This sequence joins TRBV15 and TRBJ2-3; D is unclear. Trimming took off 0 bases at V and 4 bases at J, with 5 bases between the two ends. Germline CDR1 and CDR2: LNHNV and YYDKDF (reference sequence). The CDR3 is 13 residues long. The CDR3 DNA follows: TGTGCCACCAGCAGAGAATCTGCAGATACGCAGTATTTT. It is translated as CATSRESADTQYF. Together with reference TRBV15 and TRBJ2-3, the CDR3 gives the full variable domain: DAMVIQNPRYQVTQFGKPVTLSCSQTLNHNVMYWYQQKSSQAPKLLFHYYDKDFNNEADTPDNFQSRRPNTSFCFLDIRSPGLGDTAMYLCATSRESADTQYFGPGTRLTVL.

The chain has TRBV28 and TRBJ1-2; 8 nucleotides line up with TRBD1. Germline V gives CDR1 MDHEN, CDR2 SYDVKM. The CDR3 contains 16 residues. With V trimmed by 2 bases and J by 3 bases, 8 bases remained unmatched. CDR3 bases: TGTGCCAGCAGTTTAGCAGGACAGGGTCGAGACTATGGCTACACCTTC. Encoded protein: CASSLAGQGRDYGYTF.

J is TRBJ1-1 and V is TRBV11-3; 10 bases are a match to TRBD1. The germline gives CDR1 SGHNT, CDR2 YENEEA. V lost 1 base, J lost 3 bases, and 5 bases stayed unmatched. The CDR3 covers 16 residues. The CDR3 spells CASSLGQGARDTEAFF. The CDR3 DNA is TGTGCCAGCAGCTTAGGACAGGGGGCGCGGGACACTGAAGCTTTCTTT.

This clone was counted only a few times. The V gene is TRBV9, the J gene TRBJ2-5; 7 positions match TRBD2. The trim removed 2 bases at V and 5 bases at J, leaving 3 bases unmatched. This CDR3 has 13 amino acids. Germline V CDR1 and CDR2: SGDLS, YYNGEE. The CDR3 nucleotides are TGTGCCAGCAGCGTCGGGGGGTTGGAGACCCAGTACTTC. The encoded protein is CASSVGGLETQYF.

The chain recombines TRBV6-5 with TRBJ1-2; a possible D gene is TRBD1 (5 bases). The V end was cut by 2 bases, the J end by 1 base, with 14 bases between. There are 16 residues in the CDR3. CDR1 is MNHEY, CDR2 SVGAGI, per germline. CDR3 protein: CASSYGRVGINYGYTF. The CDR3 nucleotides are TGTGCCAGCAGTTACGGCAGGGTCGGCATTAACTATGGCTACACCTTC.

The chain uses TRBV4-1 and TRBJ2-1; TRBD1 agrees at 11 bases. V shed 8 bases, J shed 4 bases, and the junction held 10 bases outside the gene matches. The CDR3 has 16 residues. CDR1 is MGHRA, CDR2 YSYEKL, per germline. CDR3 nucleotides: TGCGCCAGCCGGAAAGGGACAGGGGGTCAGTACAATGAGCAGTTCTTC. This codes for CASRKGTGGQYNEQFF.

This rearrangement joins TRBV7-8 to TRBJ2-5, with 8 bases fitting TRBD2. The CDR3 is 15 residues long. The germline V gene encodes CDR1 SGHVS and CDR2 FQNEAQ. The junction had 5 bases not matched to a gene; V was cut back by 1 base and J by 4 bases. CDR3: CASSLERLARETQYF. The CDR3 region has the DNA TGTGCCAGCAGCTTAGAGAGACTAGCGCGAGAGACCCAGTACTTC.

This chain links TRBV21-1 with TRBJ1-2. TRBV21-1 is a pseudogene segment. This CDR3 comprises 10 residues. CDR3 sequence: CASSNFGYTF. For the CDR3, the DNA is TGTGCCAGCAGCAATTTCGGGTACACCTTC.

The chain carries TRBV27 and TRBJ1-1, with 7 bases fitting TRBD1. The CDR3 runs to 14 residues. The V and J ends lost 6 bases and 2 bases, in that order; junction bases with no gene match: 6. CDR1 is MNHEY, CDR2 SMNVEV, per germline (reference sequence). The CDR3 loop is CASRRGTANTEAFF. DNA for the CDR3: TGTGCCAGCAGGCGAGGGACAGCAAACACTGAAGCTTTCTTT.